Below, 3 T cell receptor beta chains from the same sample are listed, as sequenced in a study of vaccination and CD4 T cells after COVID-19. These receptors' antigens are unknown. CD4+ T cells that had been cultured provided DNA sequenced with the Oncomine TCR Beta short-read assay. TCRdb processed the PCR reads anew with MiXCR; each CDR3 protein has one entry. The table has 20,000 to 30,000 distinct CDR3 sequences, around 30% seen once. Time point of the sample: late sampling 161 to 241 days after vaccination in a few convalescent patients. Treatment meaning: roughly nine-day PBMC culture with coronavirus spike peptide pools or control peptides (ViraFEST assay). The specimen was CD4+ T cells from blood, cultured in vitro, collected about 7 months after SARS-CoV-2 vaccination. These receptors all stem from a human donor who had recovered from COVID-19.

This clonotype was seen only a few times. The CDR3 DNA follows: TGTGCCAGCTCTCGGGGGTTGTACGAGCAGTACTTC. This gives the protein CASSRGLYEQYF. This sequence joins TRBV7-9 and TRBJ2-7, with D maybe TRBD2 (6 bases). Germline loops: CDR1 SEHNR, CDR2 FQNEAQ (reference sequence). The CDR3 is 12 amino acids. Trimming took off 8 bases at V and 4 bases at J, with 12 bases between the two ends.

This clonotype has a handful of counts. This chain uses TRBV7-2 with TRBJ2-2; D remains unclear. The CDR3 has 14 amino acids. V was cut by 5 bases and J by 5 bases, with 12 bases left in between. Germline CDR1 SGHTA, CDR2 FQGNSA. CDR3 nucleotides: TGTGCCAGCAGCCCCGCCGTCGTAACCGGGGAGCTGTTTTTT. This encodes CASSPAVVTGELFF.

The chain recombines TRBV20-1 with TRBJ2-3, with 9 bases lining up with TRBD2. The V gene end was trimmed by 8 bases and the J gene end by 6 bases; junction bases not matched to a gene: 9. Germline V gene sequence: CDR1 DFQATT, CDR2 SNEGSKA (reference sequence). This CDR3 has 13 residues. The CDR3 DNA follows: TGCAGTTTTCTGTTAGCGGGAGCGGATACGCAGTATTTT. It yields the protein CSFLLAGADTQYF.